This note documents a single T cell receptor beta chain sequence. Its antigen is as yet unknown. This entry belongs to a study of shared clonotypes between healthy human individuals. Study results and limitations: Four donors shared approximately 5% of their naive CD4 clonotypes. Though the depth was large, rarefaction showed that sorted-subset sequencing was incomplete.

Some 30,000 T cell genomes, or approximately 190 ng DNA, went into the sorted-subset replicate PCRs. Only in-frame clones appear in the TCRdb table, and some are missing; sequencing was by immunoSEQ multiplex PCR. The sample holds roughly 2.5 million clones, around nine tenths seen once. This CDR3 is 12 amino acids long. Trimming took off 5 bases at V and 10 bases at J, with 12 bases between the two ends. Germline V gene lookup returns CDR1 SGHTA and CDR2 FQGTGA. The TCR was taken from a man in his late teens or twenties in good health. The chain carries TRBV7-3 and TRBJ2-1; a possible D gene is TRBD2 (6 bases). The sequenced sample consisted of naive CD4+ T cells sorted from blood. Subset: CD45RA+ positively selected. The CDR3 reads CASSQAGGEQFF. CDR3 bases: TGTGCCAGCAGCCAAGCGGGCGGGGAGCAGTTCTTC.